This T cell receptor (beta chain) comes out of a study of a mutant IDH1 vaccine in newly diagnosed glioma. Study background: First vaccine doses came 4-6 weeks after radiotherapy alone, or with temozolomide cycles. Averaging approximately 40 years of age, treated patients were approximately 62% male and approximately 40% female. Findings of the study overall: Top peripheral T cell clonotype shifts appeared unrelated to pseudoprogression.

V lost 5 bases and J 2 bases, leaving 9 bases between the germline ends. The CDR3 covers 14 residues. Germline V gene sequence: CDR1 MNHNS, CDR2 SASEGT. The time point denotes: week 5, during vaccination. It was 300 ug of mutant IDH1 20-mer peptide that made up each vaccine dose, given with topical imiquimod. A remark on this clone: The antigen remains undetermined.

Some clones are missing from TCRdb's copy, which holds only in-frame ones; the method was immunoSEQ multiplex PCR. Here the sample spans 39,000 or so clones, approximately 78% being singletons. The chain combines TRBV6-1 with TRBJ2-2, with a weak D call TRBD1 (6 bases). The origin of this receptor is a man aged 35-49 years with glioma. The source was PBMCs, collected from a glioma patient whose treatment included an IDH1 peptide vaccine. The CDR3 spells CASSNRANTGELFF. The CDR3 bases are TGTGCCAGCAGTAACAGGGCCAACACCGGGGAGCTGTTTTTT.